These 21 T cell receptor beta chains came from one sample sequenced in a study of T cells in Graves' hyperthyroidism and ophthalmopathy. Amplification yielded TCR beta CDR3 regions, with RNA transcripts as the source. The TCR CDR3 was amplified in a first-round RT-PCR using the HTBI primer set. TCRdb recomputed calls from the multiplex PCR reads with MiXCR, one row per CDR3 protein. The data hold approximately 690,000 distinct CDR3 sequences, with around 21% observed a single time. Sequencing used blood. These receptors originate from a man aged 30 to 39 with Graves' ophthalmopathy.

The chain carries TRBV7-9 and TRBJ2-3, with TRBD2 as a possible D gene (5 bases). Germline V gene data show CDR1 as SEHNR and CDR2 as FQNEAQ (reference sequence). The CDR3 covers 14 residues. V was cut by 1 base and J by 6 bases, with 11 bases left in between. Here the CDR3 DNA reads TGTGCCAGCAGCTTAGGCCTTAGCGAGGATACGCAGTATTTT. It translates to CASSLGLSEDTQYF.

This chain links TRBV4-2 with TRBJ2-1, with D perhaps assigned TRBD1 or TRBD2 (5 bases each). V lost 1 base to trimming and J lost 3 bases, with 16 bases between them. Germline V gives CDR1 LGHNA, CDR2 YNFKEQ. The CDR3 sequence is 17 residues long. CDR3 loop: CASSQVSGKRGYNEQFF. DNA for the CDR3: TGTGCCAGCAGCCAAGTTTCCGGGAAAAGGGGCTACAATGAGCAGTTCTTC.

This clonotype occurred a few times. The chain links TRBV4-2 to TRBJ1-1; no firm D call. The ends were cut back, 1 base at V and 5 bases at J, with 14 bases in the middle. The CDR3 is 15 amino acids. From germline, CDR1 is LGHNA and CDR2 YNFKEQ. The CDR3 sequence is CASSQGISKGTEAFF. CDR3 DNA: TGTGCCAGCAGCCAAGGAATTTCGAAAGGGACTGAAGCTTTCTTT.

This clonotype was seen ten or more times. The chain has TRBV2 and TRBJ2-7, with D possibly matching TRBD2 (6 bases). CDR1 is SNHLY and CDR2 is FYNNEI in the germline V gene. This CDR3 comprises 16 residues. The V end was cut by 7 bases, the J end by 0 bases, with 19 bases between. CDR3 residues: CASTPNRRVSSYEQYF. In DNA, the CDR3 is TGTGCCAGCACCCCTAACCGGAGGGTAAGCTCCTACGAGCAGTACTTC.

The genes are TRBV5-1 and TRBJ1-2, with 7 nucleotides matching TRBD1. The CDR3 has 14 residues. V gave up 3 bases and J gave up 8 bases; unmatched junction bases: 10. Germline V gives CDR1 SGHRS, CDR2 YFSETQ. CDR3 coding DNA: TGCGCCAGCAGCTCACGACAGGGAGCTCGCGGCTACACCTTC. Translated, it gives CASSSRQGARGYTF.

On this clonotype: The germline gene is not matched at one end of the junction; a read error may be the cause. The chain links TRBV7-3 to TRBJ2-6, with a weak D call TRBD1 (5 bases). The germline V gene encodes CDR1 SGHTA and CDR2 FQGTGA. The CDR3 totals 21 residues. CDR3 DNA sequence: TGTGCCAGCAGCTTAATTGGGGCAGGTCCACGACCCAGCTCTGGGGCCAACGTCCCGACTTTC. Its translation: CASSLIGAGPRPSSGANVPTF.

This clonotype was seen ten or more times. The chain recombines TRBV11-2 with TRBJ2-5; the D gene could be TRBD1 or TRBD2 (5 bases each). The CDR3 has 18 residues. V was cut by 4 bases and J by 1 base, with 22 bases left in between. Germline V gives CDR1 SGHAT, CDR2 FQNNGV. CDR3 amino acids: CASSSDGAAQDFQETQYF. For the CDR3, the DNA is TGTGCCAGCAGCTCCGACGGGGCAGCACAAGACTTCCAAGAGACCCAGTACTTC. The entire variable domain, with the rest obtained from reference TRBV11-2 and TRBJ2-5, is as follows: EAGVAQSPRYKIIEKRQSVAFWCNPISGHATLYWYQQILGQGPKLLIQFQNNGVVDDSQLPKDRFSAERLKGVDSTLKIQPAKLEDSAVYLCASSSDGAAQDFQETQYFGPGTRLLVL.

This clonotype was recorded at least ten times. The chain employs TRBV7-8 and TRBJ2-1; 8 positions match TRBD1. The CDR3 spans 14 residues. V lost 5 bases, J lost 9 bases, and 9 bases stayed unmatched. Germline-derived CDR1 and CDR2 are SGHVS and FQNEAQ. This CDR3 is CASSDGQGIGEQFF. As DNA, the CDR3 is TGTGCCAGCAGCGACGGACAGGGAATTGGTGAGCAGTTCTTC.

This clonotype was counted only a few times. The chain combines TRBV29-1 with TRBJ2-7; possibly TRBD1 or TRBD2 for D (6 bases each). Trimming removed 4 bases at V and 7 bases at J, with 20 bases between. Germline CDR1 is SQVTM and CDR2 is ANQGSEA. This CDR3 comprises 14 residues. The CDR3 loop is CSVGSVGAGGEQYF. CDR3 in DNA: TGCAGCGTTGGTAGCGTGGGGGCCGGGGGTGAGCAGTACTTC.

This clonotype came up a few times. V is TRBV18 and J is TRBJ1-2; no definite D call. Trimming took 3 bases from V and 2 from J, leaving 16 bases between them. Germline CDR1 KGHSH, CDR2 LQKENI. The CDR3 is 16 residues long. The DNA of the CDR3 is TGTGCCAGCTCACCGGCTCACTCCGTCGGGAACTATGGCTACACCTTC. Translation gives CASSPAHSVGNYGYTF.

In this sample, this clonotype turned up a few times. The chain couples TRBV6-1 to TRBJ2-7; either TRBD1 or TRBD2 may fit D (5 bases each). Trimming left V 8 bases short and J 0 bases short, with 11 bases between. The CDR3 has 13 residues. Germline CDR1 is MNHNS and CDR2 is SASEGT. The CDR3 region has the DNA TGTGCCAGCTGGGGGAAAAGCTCCTACGAGCAGTACTTC. Residues: CASWGKSSYEQYF.

This clonotype was counted at least ten times. The rearrangement links TRBV6-2 or TRBV6-3 to TRBJ1-2; D remains unclear. V shed 6 bases and J shed 4 bases, with 36 bases lying between them. Germline values: CDR1 MNHEY, CDR2 SVGEGT. The CDR3 extends over 21 amino acids. CDR3 region: CASRPPPLPRANSVGSYGYTF. In nucleotides, the CDR3 is TGTGCCAGCAGACCTCCCCCCTTACCCCGGGCCAATTCCGTTGGATCCTATGGCTACACCTTC.

The V call is TRBV6-1, the J call TRBJ2-5; 11 nucleotides agree with TRBD2. The germline V gene encodes CDR1 MNHNS and CDR2 SASEGT. The trim removed 6 bases at V and 2 bases at J, leaving 5 bases unmatched. The CDR3 consists of 15 residues. CDR3 in DNA: TGTGCCAGCAGAGCCGGGACTAGCGGACAAGAGACCCAGTACTTC. This translates into CASRAGTSGQETQYF.

The V call is TRBV4-1, the J call TRBJ2-7; 7 bases line up with TRBD2. This CDR3 comprises 15 residues. The V segment lost 4 bases and the J segment 3 bases; nucleotides outside the gene matches: 9. Germline values: CDR1 MGHRA, CDR2 YSYEKL. The CDR3 DNA reads TGCGCCAGCAGCCTCCTTACCGGGACTAACTACGAGCAGTACTTC. Encoded protein: CASSLLTGTNYEQYF.

The chain is built from TRBV20-1 and TRBJ2-1, with 8 positions matching TRBD2. The CDR3 has 13 residues. Per germline, CDR1 DFQATT and CDR2 SNEGSKA (reference sequence). With V trimmed by 7 bases and J by 7 bases, 9 bases remained unmatched. DNA for the CDR3: TGCAGTGTTCCCGGGAGGGCGTGGAATGAGCAGTTCTTC. Protein: CSVPGRAWNEQFF.

This clonotype occurred many times. This chain's CDR3 is CASSFTGLTNYGYTF. The DNA of the CDR3 is TGTGCCAGCAGTTTTACGGGACTGACGAACTATGGCTACACCTTC. This chain uses TRBV7-9 with TRBJ1-2; a possible D gene is TRBD1 (5 bases). Germline lookup yields CDR1 SEHNR and CDR2 FQNEAQ (reference sequence). This CDR3 comprises 15 residues. Trimming took 6 bases from V and 2 from J, leaving 16 bases between them. The full variable domain, its missing parts supplied by reference TRBV7-9 and TRBJ1-2, is DTGVSQNPRHKITKRGQNVTFRCDPISEHNRLYWYRQTLGQGPEFLTYFQNEAQLEKSRLLSDRFSAERPKGSFSTLEIQRTEQGDSAMYLCASSFTGLTNYGYTFGSGTRLTVV.

This clonotype was recorded many times. The chain joins TRBV11-2 to TRBJ2-7; D is unresolved. This CDR3 region has 14 residues. Trimming shortened V by 0 bases and J by 2 bases, and 8 bases separated the two germline ends. Germline CDR1 SGHAT, CDR2 FQNNGV. CDR3 nucleotide sequence: TGTGCCAGCAGCTTAGAGTTGGTAACCTACGAGCAGTACTTC. It codes for CASSLELVTYEQYF.

At least ten counts were recorded for this clonotype. The V gene is TRBV6-1, the J gene TRBJ1-1; possibly TRBD1 for D (5 bases). The germline CDR1 and CDR2 sequences are MNHNS and SASEGT. Between the trimmed V and J ends, which lost 10 bases and 2 bases, there was a span of 17 bases. The CDR3 is 14 amino acids. The DNA for the CDR3 is TGTGCCACCACCCCCCGGGGCCAAAACACTGAAGCTTTCTTT. It codes for CATTPRGQNTEAFF.

The chain combines TRBV7-9 with TRBJ1-6; 7 nucleotides align to TRBD1. The CDR3 is 14 residues long. Germline values: CDR1 SEHNR, CDR2 FQNEAQ (reference sequence). V shed 5 bases and J 9 bases; nucleotides not matched to a gene: 7. The CDR3 DNA reads as TGTGCCAGCAGCAAAGACAGGGTCTCTTCACCCCTCCACTTT. Its protein product is CASSKDRVSSPLHF.

The chain links TRBV19 to TRBJ2-1; possibly TRBD1 or TRBD2 for D (5 bases each). This CDR3 is 15 amino acids long. Germline V gene data show CDR1 as LNHDA and CDR2 as SQIVND (reference sequence). Trimming stripped 5 bases from V and 8 bases from J, with 19 bases between. The CDR3: CASSARDRLQHEQFF. CDR3 DNA: TGTGCCAGTAGTGCCAGGGACCGCTTACAACATGAGCAGTTCTTC. The variable domain in full, completed from reference TRBV19 and TRBJ2-1, reads DGGITQSPKYLFRKEGQNVTLSCEQNLNHDAMYWYRQDPGQGLRLIYYSQIVNDFQKGDIAEGYSVSREKKESFPLTVTSAQKNPTAFYLCASSARDRLQHEQFFGPGTRLTVL.

This clonotype was observed many times. The J gene is TRBJ2-7, the V gene TRBV7-9, with 12 bases fitting TRBD2. The CDR3 is made up of 15 amino acids. Per the germline V gene, CDR1 is SEHNR and CDR2 is FQNEAQ (reference sequence). V was pared by 4 bases and J by 6 bases, with 7 bases of the junction left unmatched. The DNA of the CDR3 is TGTGCCAGCAGCTCGCTAGCGGGAGGGCCGGGCGAGCAGTACTTC. Protein: CASSSLAGGPGEQYF.